This T cell receptor beta chain was observed in a study of OX40 agonist ivuxolimab in advanced cancers. CDR1 is LNHDA and CDR2 is SQIVND in the germline V gene (reference sequence). Between the trimmed V and J ends, which lost 3 bases and 5 bases, there was a span of 17 bases. This CDR3 region has 16 residues. Study results and caveats: Expanded clones were, on average, more numerous in CD8+ T cells than in CD4+.

As concerns this clone: Its cognate antigen is unknown.

Produced via immunoSEQ multiplex PCR; TCRdb's table is partial and in-frame only. The table lists about 58,000 clones, 70% to 90% of them singletons. V is TRBV19 and J is TRBJ1-5, with D possibly matching TRBD1 (6 bases). This receptor was taken from an adult with an advanced solid tumor such as melanoma, head and neck, liver or kidney cancer. The specimen comprised CD4+ or CD8+ T cells sorted from blood, sampled in a trial of the OX40 agonist ivuxolimab. This chain's CDR3 is CASSISTGLGDQPQHF. CDR3 nucleotides: TGTGCCAGTAGTATTTCGACAGGACTTGGGGATCAGCCCCAGCATTTT.